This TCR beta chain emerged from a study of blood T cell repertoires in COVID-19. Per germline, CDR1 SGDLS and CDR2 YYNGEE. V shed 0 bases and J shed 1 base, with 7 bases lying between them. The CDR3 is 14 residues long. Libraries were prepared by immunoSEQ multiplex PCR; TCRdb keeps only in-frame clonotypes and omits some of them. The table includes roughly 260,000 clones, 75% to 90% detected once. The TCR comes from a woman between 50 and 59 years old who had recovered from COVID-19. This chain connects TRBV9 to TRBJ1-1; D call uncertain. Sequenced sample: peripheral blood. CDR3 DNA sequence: TGTGCCAGCAGCGTAGGCAGAAAGAACACTGAAGCTTTCTTT. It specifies CASSVGRKNTEAFF. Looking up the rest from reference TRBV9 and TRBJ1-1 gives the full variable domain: DSGVTQTPKHLITATGQRVTLRCSPRSGDLSVYWYQQSLDQGLQFLIQYYNGEERAKGNILERFSAQQFPDLHSELNLSSLELGDSALYFCASSVGRKNTEAFFGQGTRLTVV.